These 15 T cell receptor beta chains originate from one sample sequenced in a study of blood T cell repertoires in COVID-19. Generated by immunoSEQ multiplex PCR, the TCRdb table keeps only in-frame clones and is missing some. The profile shows 100,000 to 150,000 clones, 71% of them singletons. The sample comprised peripheral blood. The receptors here all came from a human donor with acute or convalescent COVID-19. The donor label of this sample is uncertain.

The V gene is TRBV19, the J gene TRBJ1-1; 7 nucleotides agree with TRBD1. The CDR3 runs to 13 residues. V gave up 8 bases and J gave up 0 bases; unmatched junction bases: 3. CDR1 LNHDA and CDR2 SQIVND come from the germline V gene (reference sequence). The CDR3 here is CASQDRLNTEAFF. The CDR3 nucleotides read TGTGCCAGTCAGGACAGGCTGAACACTGAAGCTTTCTTT.

This clone showed up just a few times. The chain couples TRBV30 to TRBJ2-3; TRBD1 matches at 7 bases. The V gene end was trimmed by 2 bases and the J gene end by 9 bases; junction bases not matched to a gene: 2. From germline, CDR1 is GTSNPN and CDR2 SVGIG (reference sequence). The CDR3 totals 11 residues. The CDR3 region is CAWSTGVTQYF. For the CDR3, the DNA is TGTGCCTGGAGTACAGGGGTGACGCAGTATTTT.

V usage is TRBV28 and J usage is TRBJ2-3; 10 positions match TRBD2. This CDR3 has 15 amino acids. Germline lookup yields CDR1 MDHEN and CDR2 SYDVKM. Unmatched junction bases numbered 7, after V lost 3 bases and J lost 7 bases. CDR3: CASSFSSGGQNTQYF. For the CDR3, the DNA is TGTGCCAGCAGTTTCTCTAGCGGGGGCCAAAATACGCAGTATTTT.

The gene calls are TRBV7-6 and TRBJ2-2, with TRBD2 identical over 7 bases. The CDR3 loop spans 16 amino acids. Germline values: CDR1 SGHVS, CDR2 FNYEAQ. Losses at the gene ends were 8 bases for V and 4 bases for J; bases not matched to a gene: 13. The CDR3 region has the DNA TGTGCCAGCTCGATCGGGAGGAGTATTAGCACCGGGGAGCTGTTTTTT. It yields the protein CASSIGRSISTGELFF.

This clone occurred a few times. This chain connects TRBV3-1 (or the pseudogene TRBV3-2) to TRBJ1-6; D is possibly TRBD1 (6 bases). Germline V gene sequence: CDR1 LGHDT, CDR2 YNNKEL (reference sequence). V was clipped by 4 bases and J by 7 bases, with 11 bases between them. This CDR3 has 14 amino acids. This CDR3 reads CASSRQDGNSPLHF. Here the CDR3 DNA reads TGTGCCAGCAGCCGACAGGATGGAAATTCACCCCTCCACTTT.

V usage is TRBV5-1 and J usage is TRBJ2-1, with 11 bases identical to TRBD2. The V and J ends lost 0 bases and 4 bases, in that order; junction bases with no gene match: 3. The CDR3 totals 16 residues. CDR1 and CDR2 (germline): SGHRS, YFSETQ. The CDR3 here is CASSLEGTSGYNEQFF. In nucleotides, the CDR3 is TGCGCCAGCAGCTTGGAGGGGACTAGCGGATACAATGAGCAGTTCTTC.

The V call is TRBV6-5, the J call TRBJ2-7; D uncertain. The CDR3 length is 13 residues. CDR1 is MNHEY, CDR2 SVGAGI, per germline. V was shortened by 5 bases and J by 0 bases, with 8 bases between the two germline ends. CDR3: CASSPSHSYEQYF. The CDR3, as DNA: TGTGCCAGCAGTCCGAGCCACTCCTACGAGCAGTACTTC.

This clone was seen a few times. V gene TRBV4-1 combines with J gene TRBJ1-1, with TRBD1 identical over 7 bases. Germline V gene lookup returns CDR1 MGHRA and CDR2 YSYEKL. The CDR3 has 14 residues. Unmatched junction bases numbered 5, after V lost 6 bases and J lost 1 base. The CDR3: CASRTGEWNTEAFF. The CDR3 nucleotides read TGCGCCAGCAGAACAGGGGAGTGGAACACTGAAGCTTTCTTT.

Notes on this clone: A much larger clone differs from this one at a single base, so this may be a read error. Other DNA sequences in the sample encode the same CDR3. V gene TRBV4-1 combines with J gene TRBJ1-6, with D uncertain. This CDR3 is built from 17 residues. The germline V gene has CDR1 MGHRA and CDR2 YSYEKL. CDR3 sequence (DNA): TGCGCTAGCAGCCAAGTCAGTGTCAGGTTCAGTGGTTCACCCCTCCACTTT. Translating gives CASSQVSVRFSGSPLHF.

This clone was observed a few times. The CDR3 DNA is TGTGCCAGTATCGCGGGAGGGACAAGAGGGCAGCCCCAGCATTTT. This translates into CASIAGGTRGQPQHF. The chain uses TRBV19 and TRBJ1-5, with a possible D match to TRBD1 (6 bases). The CDR3 covers 15 residues. Germline-derived CDR1 and CDR2 are LNHDA and SQIVND (reference sequence). The V end was cut by 7 bases, the J end by 7 bases, with 20 bases between. The whole variable domain, filled in from reference TRBV19 and TRBJ1-5, reads DGGITQSPKYLFRKEGQNVTLSCEQNLNHDAMYWYRQDPGQGLRLIYYSQIVNDFQKGDIAEGYSVSREKKESFPLTVTSAQKNPTAFYLCASIAGGTRGQPQHFGDGTRLSIL.

The chain employs TRBV25-1 and TRBJ1-2, with a possible D match to TRBD1 (6 bases). The V end was cut by 0 bases, the J end by 2 bases, with 19 bases between. CDR1 is MGHDK, CDR2 SYGVNS, per germline. The CDR3 covers 18 residues. CDR3 region: CASSEYLSGGGANYGYTF. CDR3 nucleotide sequence: TGTGCCAGCAGTGAATATTTAAGTGGCGGGGGGGCCAACTATGGCTACACCTTC.

This clone was detected only a few times. This rearrangement joins TRBV28 to TRBJ1-2; perhaps TRBD1 as D (5 bases). Germline lookup yields CDR1 MDHEN and CDR2 SYDVKM. Trimming left V 7 bases short and J 6 bases short, with 15 bases between. The CDR3 totals 13 residues. CDR3 coding DNA: TGTGCCAGCACGAAGGGGCAGGGTGATGGCTACACCTTC. It is translated as CASTKGQGDGYTF.

The V and J genes are TRBV5-6 and TRBJ1-2; D unresolved. The V end lost 4 bases, the J end lost 7 bases, and 11 bases lay between the germline ends. The CDR3 has 12 amino acids. Germline V CDR1 and CDR2: SGHDT, YYEEEE. The CDR3 sequence is CASSTSLFGYTF. The CDR3 DNA sequence: TGTGCCAGCAGCACTTCCCTCTTTGGCTACACCTTC.

This clone has only a few counts. V usage is TRBV5-1 and J usage is TRBJ1-1; maybe TRBD1 (6 bases). V was clipped by 2 bases and J by 4 bases, with 12 bases between them. Per germline, CDR1 SGHRS and CDR2 YFSETQ. CDR3 length equals 14 residues. CDR3 protein: CASSLNTGSTEAFF. CDR3 bases: TGCGCCAGCAGCTTAAATACAGGGAGCACTGAAGCTTTCTTT.

The J gene is TRBJ1-2, the V gene TRBV5-6; D may be TRBD1 (6 bases). The CDR3 runs to 11 residues. CDR1 is SGHDT and CDR2 is YYEEEE in the germline V gene. V was trimmed by 3 bases and J by 11 bases, leaving 11 bases between them. The CDR3 DNA sequence: TGTGCCAGCAGCTCTGACAGGTGGTACACCTTC. It yields the protein CASSSDRWYTF.